Described below is a single T cell receptor beta chain sequence and its context. Enrolled through a virtual design, the participants were between roughly 18 and 100 years of age and came from approximately 25 US areas. In Cohort 3, a recovered donor had either two negative PCRs, clearance, or symptom resolution. This sample was included in a study of blood T cell repertoires in COVID-19. For the study at large: Researchers got acute and convalescent COVID-19 samples from the United States, Italy and Spain. PBMCs, B-cell-depleted T cells, or T cells provided the cDNA or gDNA that made up the material.

Trimming took off 5 bases at V and 1 base at J, with 6 bases between the two ends. Germline CDR1 is MNHEY and CDR2 is SVGAGI. This CDR3 contains 13 residues. This table comes from immunoSEQ multiplex PCR, and its TCRdb copy is limited to in-frame clones, with some not included. The sample includes a few hundred thousand clones, 80% to 90% of them seen just once. The gene calls are TRBV6-5 and TRBJ2-1; D gene uncertain. The sequence was collected from a man aged 18 to 30 who had recovered from COVID-19. The sequenced sample consisted of PBMCs or T cells enriched from blood (not recorded which). For the CDR3, the DNA is TGTGCCAGCAGTCTCGCGTCCTACAATGAGCAGTTCTTC. This sequence encodes CASSLASYNEQFF.